The 5 T cell receptor beta chains reported below all come from one sample, sequenced in a study of cytomegalovirus exposure and HLA in healthy donors. The PCR employed 60 Vbeta primers together with 13 Jbeta primers. TCRdb's table, derived via immunoSEQ multiplex PCR, lists solely in-frame clones and lacks some. Counted here are 130,000 or so clones, less than 75% occurring once; the ten biggest clones make up around 2.1%. Sequencing input: PBMCs. These receptors all come from a woman aged 40 to 49 in good health and CMV-seropositive.

The V gene is TRBV9, the J gene TRBJ2-7; 8 bases line up with TRBD2. V shed 4 bases, J shed 8 bases, and the junction held 20 bases outside the gene matches. Germline lookup yields CDR1 SGDLS and CDR2 YYNGEE. This CDR3 has 17 residues. The CDR3 sequence is CASSPRESPGGPKKQYF. CDR3 coding DNA: TGTGCCAGCAGCCCTAGGGAATCGCCGGGAGGGCCTAAAAAGCAGTACTTC.

The chain links TRBV27 to TRBJ2-1, with TRBD2 matching over 11 bases. After removal of 5 bases from V and 2 bases from J, the junction contained 14 bases not matched to a gene. The CDR3 has 19 residues. Germline-derived CDR1 and CDR2 are MNHEY and SMNVEV (reference sequence). The CDR3 reads CASSMTSGTGSIPYNEQFF. CDR3 DNA sequence: TGTGCCAGCAGTATGACTAGCGGGACTGGAAGTATCCCCTACAATGAGCAGTTCTTC.

The CDR3 DNA is TGTGCCAGCAGGCCAACAAGGACAGGCCTAAGGGCGAACACTGAAGCTTTCTTT. This gives the protein CASRPTRTGLRANTEAFF. V and J are TRBV28 and TRBJ1-1; 7 positions match TRBD1. The CDR3 is 18 amino acids. Trimming removed 6 bases from V and 1 base from J; junction bases left unmatched: 17. Germline values: CDR1 MDHEN, CDR2 SYDVKM.

This clone has just a few counts. This sequence joins TRBV7-9 and TRBJ1-2; 11 nucleotides agree with TRBD1. CDR3 length equals 15 residues. Germline-derived CDR1 and CDR2 are SEHNR and FQNEAQ (reference sequence). V gave up 5 bases and J gave up 9 bases; unmatched junction bases: 11. CDR3: CASSVGSGTGGSYTF. CDR3 in DNA: TGTGCCAGCAGCGTAGGATCCGGGACAGGGGGTAGCTACACCTTC.

V is TRBV4-3 and J is TRBJ2-7; 7 bases align to TRBD1. CDR1 LGHNA and CDR2 YSLEER come from the germline V gene. The CDR3 spans 16 residues. V lost 4 bases and J lost 1; bases outside the gene matches: 10. In DNA, the CDR3 is TGCGCCAGCAGCCCCGACAGGGAAGCAGGGTCCTACGAGCAGTACTTC. This sequence encodes CASSPDREAGSYEQYF.